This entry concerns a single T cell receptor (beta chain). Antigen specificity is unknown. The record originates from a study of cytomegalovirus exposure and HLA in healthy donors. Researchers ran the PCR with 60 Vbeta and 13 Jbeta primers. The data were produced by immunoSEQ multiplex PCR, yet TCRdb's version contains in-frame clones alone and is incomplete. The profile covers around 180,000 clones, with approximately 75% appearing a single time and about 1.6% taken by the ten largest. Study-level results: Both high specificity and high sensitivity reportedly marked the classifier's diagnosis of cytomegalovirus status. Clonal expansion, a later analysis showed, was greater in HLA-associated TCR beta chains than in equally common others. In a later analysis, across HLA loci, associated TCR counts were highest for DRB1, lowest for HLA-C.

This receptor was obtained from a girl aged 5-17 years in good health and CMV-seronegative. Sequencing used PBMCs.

The CDR3 DNA follows: TGTGCCTGGGGACCCCCGTGGGAGAGGACTGAAGCTTTCTTT. It codes for CAWGPPWERTEAFF. The V and J genes are TRBV30 and TRBJ1-1; no definite D call. V dropped 5 bases and J dropped 5 bases, with 18 bases sitting between them. Germline CDR1 and CDR2: GTSNPN and SVGIG (reference sequence). This CDR3 contains 14 residues.